A selection of T cell receptor beta chains follows, all from one sample in a study of T-cell memory formation after mild COVID-19. Via MiXCR, TCRdb re-called the 5' RACE reads, giving one row per CDR3 protein. The table records 200,000 to 300,000 distinct CDR3 sequences, roughly 9.4% of them present only once. Sequenced: PBMCs or a T cell subset sorted from them (not recorded which). The receptor source for this set is a young man who had mild COVID-19 (a few samples of this study predate the infection). Cell type and time point are not known. The CDR3 runs from the conserved cysteine through the conserved F or W. Each record gives: CDR3 DNA, CDR3 protein, V gene, clone size, J gene, D gene. A D gene is named only where the DNA matches it firmly. Clone size is not always given. Where it is, it says once, few, many or a class for expanded clones.

CDR3 DNA: TGTGCCAGCAGCGCACCGGTTCCAGGGGACGGCACTGAAGCTTTCTTT
CDR3 protein: CASSAPVPGDGTEAFF
V gene: TRBV9
clone size: -
J gene: TRBJ1-1
D gene: -

CDR3 DNA: TGTGCCAGCAGCGCGACCATAAATCGCGAGCAGTACTTC
CDR3 protein: CASSATINREQYF
V gene: TRBV9
clone size: few
J gene: TRBJ2-7
D gene: -

CDR3 DNA: TGTGCCACCAGCAGGTTGACTAGTAGGATTGGGGGGGAGACCCAGTACTTC
CDR3 protein: CATSRLTSRIGGETQYF
V gene: TRBV15
clone size: few
J gene: TRBJ2-5
D gene: -

CDR3 DNA: TGTGCCAGCAGTTGGGGGGCTGCAGATACGCAGTATTTT
CDR3 protein: CASSWGAADTQYF
V gene: TRBV12-3/TRBV12-4
clone size: -
J gene: TRBJ2-3
D gene: -

CDR3 DNA: TGCGCCAGCAGCTTTGGCCCACAGGGGGAAGGGTCCTACGAGCAGTACTTC
CDR3 protein: CASSFGPQGEGSYEQYF
V gene: TRBV5-1
clone size: many
J gene: TRBJ2-7
D gene: TRBD1

CDR3 DNA: TGCGCCAGCACCCTCTGGGGACAGCTAAATTCACCCCTCCACTTT
CDR3 protein: CASTLWGQLNSPLHF
V gene: TRBV5-1
clone size: -
J gene: TRBJ1-6
D gene: TRBD1

CDR3 DNA: TGTGCCAGCAGTTCCGAACCTGGCGAGCAGTACTTC
CDR3 protein: CASSSEPGEQYF
V gene: TRBV12-3/TRBV12-4
clone size: few
J gene: TRBJ2-7
D gene: -

CDR3 DNA: TGTGCCAGCGGGACAGAGGGGGCAGATACGCAGTATTTT
CDR3 protein: CASGTEGADTQYF
V gene: TRBV12-3/TRBV12-4
clone size: few
J gene: TRBJ2-3
D gene: TRBD1

CDR3 DNA: TGTGCCAGCAGTTATGACTACCTAACAGATACGCAGTATTTT
CDR3 protein: CASSYDYLTDTQYF
V gene: TRBV6-2/TRBV6-3
clone size: few
J gene: TRBJ2-3
D gene: -

CDR3 DNA: TGTGCCAGCAGCGTAGGAGGGGGCGGGGGGAGCACAGATACGCAGTATTTT
CDR3 protein: CASSVGGGGGSTDTQYF
V gene: TRBV9
clone size: -
J gene: TRBJ2-3
D gene: -

CDR3 DNA: TGTGCCAGCGGAATAAGGGGTAACTATGGCTACACCTTC
CDR3 protein: CASGIRGNYGYTF
V gene: TRBV12-3/TRBV12-4
clone size: -
J gene: TRBJ1-2
D gene: -

CDR3 DNA: TGCGCCAGCAGTCGCGACAGGGCCGAGACCCAGTACTTC
CDR3 protein: CASSRDRAETQYF
V gene: TRBV5-1
clone size: many
J gene: TRBJ2-5
D gene: TRBD1

CDR3 DNA: TGCGCCAGCAGCCATCTGGGGCGCGGGGGTAGGGCAGATACGCAGTATTTT
CDR3 protein: CASSHLGRGGRADTQYF
V gene: TRBV4-1
clone size: -
J gene: TRBJ2-3
D gene: TRBD2

CDR3 DNA: TGCGCCAGCAGCTTGTCTGGGGGGCTGGACCAAGAGACCCAGTACTTC
CDR3 protein: CASSLSGGLDQETQYF
V gene: TRBV5-1
clone size: few
J gene: TRBJ2-5
D gene: -

CDR3 DNA: TGCGCCAGCAGCTCCCTTTCCGTGGGGAACACTGAAGCTTTCTTT
CDR3 protein: CASSSLSVGNTEAFF
V gene: TRBV5-1
clone size: -
J gene: TRBJ1-1
D gene: -

CDR3 DNA: TGCGCCAGCAGCTTGGGTGGGGGGATCACTGAAGCTTTCTTT
CDR3 protein: CASSLGGGITEAFF
V gene: TRBV5-1
clone size: -
J gene: TRBJ1-1
D gene: -

CDR3 DNA: TGTGCCAGCAAGAGGGACCCAGGTGGTGAGCAGTTCTTC
CDR3 protein: CASKRDPGGEQFF
V gene: TRBV6-5
clone size: -
J gene: TRBJ2-1
D gene: -

CDR3 DNA: TGTGCCAGCAGTTTATCCGGACAGGGGGAGAATACGCAGTATTTT
CDR3 protein: CASSLSGQGENTQYF
V gene: TRBV12-3/TRBV12-4
clone size: few
J gene: TRBJ2-3
D gene: TRBD1

CDR3 DNA: TGTGCCAGCAGGCGGACTCCCAATGAAAAACTGTTTTTT
CDR3 protein: CASRRTPNEKLFF
V gene: TRBV6-4
clone size: -
J gene: TRBJ1-4
D gene: -

CDR3 DNA: TGTGCCAGCCGTGGAGTCTACGAGCAGTACTTC
CDR3 protein: CASRGVYEQYF
V gene: TRBV6-1
clone size: many
J gene: TRBJ2-7
D gene: -

CDR3 DNA: TGTGCCAGCAGTCCGACCCGGCGGGAAGCTTTCTTT
CDR3 protein: CASSPTRREAFF
V gene: TRBV6-2/TRBV6-3
clone size: -
J gene: TRBJ1-1
D gene: -

CDR3 DNA: TGTGCCACCAGTGAGCCTCTAGCAGATACGCAGTATTTT
CDR3 protein: CATSEPLADTQYF
V gene: TRBV24-1
clone size: -
J gene: TRBJ2-3
D gene: -

CDR3 DNA: TGTGCCAGCAGACAGGGAAGCTCTGGGGCCAACGTCCTGACTTTC
CDR3 protein: CASRQGSSGANVLTF
V gene: TRBV2
clone size: few
J gene: TRBJ2-6
D gene: -

CDR3 DNA: TGTGCCAGCAGCTTAGTGGTAGGCCTCGAGCAGTACTTC
CDR3 protein: CASSLVVGLEQYF
V gene: TRBV7-2
clone size: many
J gene: TRBJ2-7
D gene: -

CDR3 DNA: TGTGCCAGCAGCGTGGGGGAATCGACTGATTTCTATGGCTACACCTTC
CDR3 protein: CASSVGESTDFYGYTF
V gene: TRBV5-5
clone size: -
J gene: TRBJ1-2
D gene: -

CDR3 DNA: TGTGCCAGCAGCGTAGTCGCACCCCCAGATACGCAGTATTTT
CDR3 protein: CASSVVAPPDTQYF
V gene: TRBV9
clone size: few
J gene: TRBJ2-3
D gene: -

CDR3 DNA: TGTGCCAGCAGCTTGGGGGGCTCGGACACTGAAGCTTTCTTT
CDR3 protein: CASSLGGSDTEAFF
V gene: TRBV7-3
clone size: -
J gene: TRBJ1-1
D gene: -

CDR3 DNA: TGCGCCAGCAGCCAGGCCTGGGGGGGTAGCTCCTACGAGCAGTACTTC
CDR3 protein: CASSQAWGGSSYEQYF
V gene: TRBV4-3
clone size: -
J gene: TRBJ2-7
D gene: TRBD2

CDR3 DNA: TGCGCCAGCAGCATACAGGGGTCCTACAATGAGCAGTTCTTC
CDR3 protein: CASSIQGSYNEQFF
V gene: TRBV5-1
clone size: few
J gene: TRBJ2-1
D gene: TRBD1

CDR3 DNA: TGTGCCAGCAGCGCATTAAAACAGGGCAGATATGGCTACACCTTC
CDR3 protein: CASSALKQGRYGYTF
V gene: TRBV11-2
clone size: few
J gene: TRBJ1-2
D gene: -

CDR3 DNA: TGCGCCAGCAGCTACGGGAGCGGCCCTGAAGCTTTCTTT
CDR3 protein: CASSYGSGPEAFF
V gene: TRBV5-1
clone size: -
J gene: TRBJ1-1
D gene: -

CDR3 DNA: TGTGCCAGCAGACCGACACTAGCGGGGCCCCAAGAGACCCAGTACTTC
CDR3 protein: CASRPTLAGPQETQYF
V gene: TRBV6-5
clone size: many
J gene: TRBJ2-5
D gene: TRBD2

CDR3 DNA: TGTGCCAGCTCACCACTACAGACAGGGTCCCCCGGCTCTGGGGCCAACGTCCTGACTTTC
CDR3 protein: CASSPLQTGSPGSGANVLTF
V gene: TRBV18
clone size: -
J gene: TRBJ2-6
D gene: TRBD1

CDR3 DNA: TGTGCCAGCAGTTTCACGGGGGGTTCCTACGAGCAGTACTTC
CDR3 protein: CASSFTGGSYEQYF
V gene: TRBV7-2
clone size: many
J gene: TRBJ2-7
D gene: TRBD2

CDR3 DNA: TGCGCCAGCCGACTAGCGGGGGGTACCGTAAATGAGCAGTTCTTC
CDR3 protein: CASRLAGGTVNEQFF
V gene: TRBV5-1
clone size: -
J gene: TRBJ2-1
D gene: TRBD2

CDR3 DNA: TGCGCCAGCAGCTCCTATGGAGGCAATCAGCCCCAGCATTTT
CDR3 protein: CASSSYGGNQPQHF
V gene: TRBV5-1
clone size: -
J gene: TRBJ1-5
D gene: -

CDR3 DNA: TGTGCCAGCAGCGCTACGGGACTAGCACGAGAGACCCAGTACTTC
CDR3 protein: CASSATGLARETQYF
V gene: TRBV9
clone size: -
J gene: TRBJ2-5
D gene: TRBD2

CDR3 DNA: TGCGCCAGCAGCCAATTCCAGGCGGATACGCAGTATTTT
CDR3 protein: CASSQFQADTQYF
V gene: TRBV4-1
clone size: few
J gene: TRBJ2-3
D gene: -

CDR3 DNA: TGCAGTGTACGGGGCCTGGATACGCAGTATTTT
CDR3 protein: CSVRGLDTQYF
V gene: TRBV20-1
clone size: few
J gene: TRBJ2-3
D gene: -

CDR3 DNA: TGTGCCAGTACCCGGAGGAGGACAGATACGCAGTATTTT
CDR3 protein: CASTRRRTDTQYF
V gene: TRBV19
clone size: -
J gene: TRBJ2-3
D gene: -

CDR3 DNA: TGTGCCAGCAGCTTAGGAGGGACGGCAGGTTCGTCCTCTGGCTACACCTTC
CDR3 protein: CASSLGGTAGSSSGYTF
V gene: TRBV7-9
clone size: few
J gene: TRBJ1-2
D gene: -